The rows below give T cell receptor beta chains drawn from one sample of a study of T cell changes during pregnancy in multiple sclerosis. The protocol was immunoSEQ multiplex PCR, while the TCRdb copy is restricted to in-frame clones and leaves out a portion. The data contain more than 55,000 clones, roughly 90% of them singletons. Sequenced material: peripheral blood, taken in the first trimester of pregnancy. All receptors come from a female donor in good health, enrolled as a control in a pregnancy study. Each CDR3 is given with its conserved first and last residue. Each record gives: J gene, D gene, V gene, clone size, CDR3 protein, CDR3 DNA. D genes are given only for firm matches. Not all rows give a size; the values are once, few, many and, for expanded clones, a class.

j_call: TRBJ2-1; d_call: TRBD2; v_call: TRBV30; clone_size: .; cdr3_aa: CAWRGNRLAGPYNEQFF; cdr3_nt: TGTGCCTGGAGGGGGAACCGACTAGCGGGGCCTTACAATGAGCAGTTCTTC
j_call: TRBJ2-3; d_call: .; v_call: TRBV6-5; clone_size: .; cdr3_aa: CASSYPGTDTQYF; cdr3_nt: TGTGCCAGCAGTTACCCAGGCACAGATACGCAGTATTTT
j_call: TRBJ1-5; d_call: .; v_call: TRBV5-5; clone_size: .; cdr3_aa: CASSLVELPNQPQHF; cdr3_nt: TGTGCCAGCAGCTTGGTGGAGCTCCCCAATCAGCCCCAGCATTTT
j_call: TRBJ2-1; d_call: TRBD2; v_call: TRBV10-3; clone_size: .; cdr3_aa: CAISEGAGGPTDEQFF; cdr3_nt: TGTGCCATCAGTGAGGGAGCGGGAGGGCCAACTGATGAGCAGTTCTTC
j_call: TRBJ2-7; d_call: .; v_call: TRBV18; clone_size: .; cdr3_aa: CASSPIGSSYEQYF; cdr3_nt: TGTGCCAGCTCACCAATCGGGAGCTCCTACGAGCAGTACTTC
j_call: TRBJ1-5; d_call: .; v_call: TRBV28; clone_size: .; cdr3_aa: CASSFRDTVPTYSNQPQHF; cdr3_nt: TGTGCCAGCAGTTTCCGAGATACAGTTCCAACTTATAGCAATCAGCCCCAGCATTTT
j_call: TRBJ1-2; d_call: .; v_call: TRBV19; clone_size: .; cdr3_aa: CASSIPRSYGYTF; cdr3_nt: TGTGCCAGTAGTATACCCAGAAGCTATGGCTACACCTTC
j_call: TRBJ2-5; d_call: TRBD1; v_call: TRBV2; clone_size: .; cdr3_aa: CASNWDRGGETQYF; cdr3_nt: TGTGCCAGCAATTGGGACAGGGGGGGAGAGACCCAGTACTTC
j_call: TRBJ2-3; d_call: .; v_call: TRBV5-1; clone_size: .; cdr3_aa: CASSIGVPTDTQYF; cdr3_nt: TGCGCCAGCAGCATAGGGGTCCCCACAGATACGCAGTATTTT
j_call: TRBJ2-7; d_call: TRBD2; v_call: TRBV7-2; clone_size: .; cdr3_aa: CASSPVAGPYYEQYF; cdr3_nt: TGTGCCAGCAGTCCAGTAGCGGGACCTTACTACGAGCAGTACTTC
j_call: TRBJ2-1; d_call: TRBD1; v_call: TRBV2; clone_size: .; cdr3_aa: CASQKGARSYNEQFF; cdr3_nt: TGTGCCAGCCAGAAGGGGGCGCGTTCCTACAATGAGCAGTTCTTC
j_call: TRBJ2-1; d_call: TRBD2; v_call: TRBV7-8; clone_size: .; cdr3_aa: CASSISGRASYNEQFF; cdr3_nt: TGTGCCAGCAGTATTAGCGGGAGGGCGTCCTACAATGAGCAGTTCTTC
j_call: TRBJ2-3; d_call: .; v_call: TRBV19; clone_size: .; cdr3_aa: CASSPQRDTQYF; cdr3_nt: TGTGCCAGTAGTCCCCAGCGGGATACGCAGTATTTT
j_call: TRBJ1-2; d_call: .; v_call: TRBV5-5; clone_size: .; cdr3_aa: CASSLGSRSDGYTF; cdr3_nt: TGTGCCAGCAGCTTGGGATCCAGAAGCGATGGCTACACCTTC
j_call: TRBJ2-1; d_call: TRBD1; v_call: TRBV28; clone_size: .; cdr3_aa: CASRQGGSFYNEQFF; cdr3_nt: TGTGCCAGCAGACAAGGGGGCTCTTTCTACAATGAGCAGTTCTTC
j_call: TRBJ1-2; d_call: .; v_call: TRBV10-3; clone_size: .; cdr3_aa: CASGTPGGYTF; cdr3_nt: TGTGCCAGCGGGACTCCCGGTGGCTACACCTTC
j_call: TRBJ2-1; d_call: .; v_call: TRBV19; clone_size: .; cdr3_aa: CASSHNQGHEQFF; cdr3_nt: TGTGCCAGTAGCCACAACCAGGGGCATGAGCAGTTCTTC
j_call: TRBJ2-7; d_call: TRBD2; v_call: TRBV4-2; clone_size: .; cdr3_aa: CASSGSGRAFYEQYF; cdr3_nt: TGTGCCAGCAGCGGTAGCGGGAGGGCCTTCTACGAGCAGTACTTC
j_call: TRBJ2-5; d_call: TRBD2; v_call: TRBV5-6; clone_size: .; cdr3_aa: CASSWGLAGGGRETQYF; cdr3_nt: TGTGCCAGCAGCTGGGGACTAGCGGGAGGGGGGCGAGAGACCCAGTACTTC
j_call: TRBJ2-1; d_call: .; v_call: TRBV28; clone_size: .; cdr3_aa: CASGQTGQFF; cdr3_nt: TGTGCCTCAGGCCAGACCGGGCAGTTCTTC
j_call: TRBJ2-3; d_call: .; v_call: TRBV18; clone_size: .; cdr3_aa: CASSPPGSGTDTQYF; cdr3_nt: TGTGCCAGCTCACCACCTGGTTCGGGAACAGATACGCAGTATTTT
j_call: TRBJ1-3; d_call: TRBD1; v_call: TRBV7-9; clone_size: .; cdr3_aa: CASSLGEDRAGNTIYF; cdr3_nt: TGTGCCAGCAGCTTAGGGGAGGACAGGGCAGGAAACACCATATATTTT
j_call: TRBJ2-2; d_call: TRBD2; v_call: TRBV2; clone_size: .; cdr3_aa: CASSVAGEGGELFF; cdr3_nt: TGTGCCAGCAGTGTAGCGGGAGAGGGCGGGGAGCTGTTTTTT
j_call: TRBJ1-1; d_call: TRBD1; v_call: TRBV19; clone_size: .; cdr3_aa: CASSNPRDRGDTEAFF; cdr3_nt: TGTGCCAGTAGTAATCCCCGGGACAGGGGAGACACTGAAGCTTTCTTT
j_call: TRBJ1-4; d_call: .; v_call: TRBV5-1; clone_size: .; cdr3_aa: CASSLEGGLGEKLFF; cdr3_nt: TGCGCCAGCAGCTTAGAAGGAGGGTTGGGTGAAAAACTGTTTTTT
j_call: TRBJ2-7; d_call: TRBD2; v_call: TRBV4-2; clone_size: once; cdr3_aa: CASSQDYLAGGSYEQYF; cdr3_nt: TGTGCCAGCAGCCAAGATTATCTAGCGGGAGGGTCCTACGAGCAGTACTTC
j_call: TRBJ2-1; d_call: TRBD2; v_call: TRBV2; clone_size: once; cdr3_aa: CASSPTGGRYNEQFF; cdr3_nt: TGTGCCAGCAGTCCGACTGGCGGGAGGTACAATGAGCAGTTCTTC
j_call: TRBJ2-1; d_call: TRBD2; v_call: TRBV4-1; clone_size: .; cdr3_aa: CASRQLAGGVNEQFF; cdr3_nt: TGCGCCAGCAGGCAACTAGCGGGAGGGGTCAATGAGCAGTTCTTC
j_call: TRBJ1-2; d_call: TRBD1; v_call: TRBV7-2; clone_size: .; cdr3_aa: CASSQSPGQGSPFF; cdr3_nt: TGTGCCAGCAGCCAATCTCCGGGACAGGGGAGTCCTTTCTTC
j_call: TRBJ2-5; d_call: TRBD2; v_call: TRBV5-1; clone_size: .; cdr3_aa: CASSLWTSGSRETQYF; cdr3_nt: TGCGCCAGCAGCTTGTGGACTAGCGGGAGTCGGGAGACCCAGTACTTC
j_call: TRBJ2-1; d_call: .; v_call: TRBV5-1; clone_size: .; cdr3_aa: CASSLELASSYNEQFF; cdr3_nt: TGCGCCAGCAGCTTAGAACTAGCTTCCTCCTACAATGAGCAGTTCTTC
j_call: TRBJ2-3; d_call: .; v_call: TRBV10-3; clone_size: .; cdr3_aa: CAISESTPLASTDTQYF; cdr3_nt: TGTGCCATCAGTGAGTCGACTCCCCTTGCTAGCACAGATACGCAGTATTTT
j_call: TRBJ2-1; d_call: TRBD2; v_call: TRBV28; clone_size: .; cdr3_aa: CASSRAGGPYNEQFF; cdr3_nt: TGTGCCAGCAGTCGGGCGGGAGGGCCCTACAATGAGCAGTTCTTC
j_call: TRBJ2-2; d_call: .; v_call: TRBV10-3; clone_size: .; cdr3_aa: CAMRRATGELFF; cdr3_nt: TGTGCCATGAGGAGGGCAACCGGGGAGCTGTTTTTT
j_call: TRBJ1-2; d_call: .; v_call: TRBV9; clone_size: .; cdr3_aa: CASSVVSVDGYTF; cdr3_nt: TGTGCCAGCAGCGTAGTGTCAGTGGATGGCTACACCTTC
j_call: TRBJ2-7; d_call: TRBD2; v_call: TRBV5-4; clone_size: .; cdr3_aa: CASSPSGSSYEQYF; cdr3_nt: TGTGCCAGCAGTCCTAGCGGGAGCTCCTACGAGCAGTACTTC
j_call: TRBJ1-4; d_call: .; v_call: TRBV5-1; clone_size: .; cdr3_aa: CASSFTGSEKLFF; cdr3_nt: TGCGCCAGCAGCTTTACAGGGAGTGAAAAACTGTTTTTT
j_call: TRBJ2-5; d_call: TRBD2; v_call: TRBV7-2; clone_size: .; cdr3_aa: CASSLQRGEETQYF; cdr3_nt: TGTGCCAGCAGCTTACAGCGGGGCGAAGAGACCCAGTACTTC